This is a list of T cell receptor beta chains from one sample in a study of blood T cells in healthy people across ages. TCRdb reprocessed the 5' RACE reads via MiXCR and lists one record per CDR3 protein. The data contain fewer than 2 million distinct CDR3 sequences, roughly two fifths of them singletons. The sample consisted of blood. The receptors shown here come from a human donor in good health. CDR3s leave out the opening cysteine and the closing phenylalanine or tryptophan. Clone size is not always given. Where it is, it says once, few, many or a class for expanded clones.

cdr3_aa,v_call,clone_size
ASSPSVSGGYNEQF,TRBV18,-
ASSLVSPFSYEQY,TRBV5-5,-
ASSYPTNEKLF,TRBV28,-
ASSVIGGTEAF,TRBV14,-
ASRGGLATLSSYNEQF,TRBV6-1,-
ASSLWGSDTEAF,TRBV5-1,-
ASSMGQGTGEKLF,TRBV5-6,-
ASSFSQGTEAF,TRBV7-2,-
ASSQVTSGEETQY,TRBV4-3,-
SVRIGPTQY,TRBV29-1,many
ASSDGAGGDTDTQY,TRBV6-4,-
ASSHGGSGGYPLEQY,TRBV12-3/TRBV12-4,many
ASRGSRSYEQY,TRBV7-9,-
AISDADRAGYT,TRBV10-3,-
ASSLEGRGSYT,TRBV7-2,-
AASRDGVGPWVATDTQY,TRBV15,-
ASRPTGLGHEQF,TRBV7-9,-
SVADLAKEIQY,TRBV29-1,-
AISESWLASGGTEQF,TRBV10-3,-
ASSYGLAGGLNEQF,TRBV7-9,once
ASSFRTGWGEQY,TRBV5-6,-
ASSLILGAQETQY,TRBV12-3/TRBV12-4,-
ASSQQPGRSYEQY,TRBV4-3,few
ASSPWDRGDNERF,TRBV4-3,-
ASSPLDVADTQY,TRBV25-1,few
ASSYGGLAPIIGSYNEQF,TRBV6-2/TRBV6-3,few
ASSTDNNEQF,TRBV28,-
ASSPSGNYEQY,TRBV5-1,few
ASSQGRESYNEQF,TRBV4-1,-
ASSQWTSGHQETQY,TRBV4-3,few
ASSLTAGRGGSIFNYGYT,TRBV28,-
ASSLPWGGGALETQY,TRBV7-8,few
ASSELGRGVYEQY,TRBV25-1,-
ASREATSLRRGYT,TRBV6-6,-
ASNGGDSIVDEKLF,TRBV5-6,-
SIGQWETQY,TRBV29-1,-
ASSLAPQVVTGELF,TRBV5-1,-
ASTRQGSYEQY,TRBV12-3/TRBV12-4,-
ASSQDTTSRTQY,TRBV3-1,-
ASSGRTEYGYT,TRBV7-2,-
ASSPIAVPPGNEQF,TRBV27,-
ASSSRGGGGEQF,TRBV11-2,once
ASRFTGAGGYT,TRBV6-1,-
ASTPDSTGHTPLH,TRBV9,few
SAIGYRADTQY,TRBV29-1,few
ASSPKGAEAF,TRBV4-2,few
AWAGGSGGYNEQF,TRBV30,few
ASSLAYLGRGNEKLF,TRBV7-9,-
ASSVAGRDEQPQH,TRBV9,-
SVVYRDRGQETQY,TRBV29-1,-
ATSRQQSYTDTQY,TRBV15,few
ASSPTRTAVNNYGYT,TRBV27,few
SVLRTRVVEKTQY,TRBV29-1,few
ASSFGLFEGEQY,TRBV5-1,few
ASSLVGEQY,TRBV7-9,many
SAWDREGSETQY,TRBV20-1,-
SARDLSGTSKLYEQL,TRBV20-1,-